This TCR beta chain came from a study of T-cell memory formation after mild COVID-19. Study in general: Largely donor-specific sequence clusters came from a couple of donors. General study results and limits: Clones that contracted from day 15 to 85 had balanced CD4/CD8; later expanders were CD4+ biased.

5'RACE primed at constant segments yielded TCR alpha and TCR beta cDNA libraries bearing sample barcodes and UMIs. TCRdb re-called the 5' RACE reads with MiXCR, one entry per CDR3 protein. The table has 300,000 to 400,000 distinct CDR3 sequences, around 27% seen once. About this clonotype: What it recognizes is unknown.

The V gene lost 3 bases and the J gene lost 5 bases, with 22 bases spanning the gap. Germline V gives CDR1 LNHNV, CDR2 YYDKDF (reference sequence). The CDR3 has 17 amino acids. This rearrangement joins TRBV15 to TRBJ1-1; tentatively, D is TRBD1 (6 bases). Source material: PBMCs or a T cell subset sorted from them (not recorded which). This clonotype originated in an adult woman who had mild COVID-19 (a few samples of this study predate the infection). Cell type and time point are not known. CDR3 coding DNA: TGTGCCACCAGCAGGGTGGATCCACCCCAGGGGAGGACTGAAGCTTTCTTT. Translation: CATSRVDPPQGRTEAFF.